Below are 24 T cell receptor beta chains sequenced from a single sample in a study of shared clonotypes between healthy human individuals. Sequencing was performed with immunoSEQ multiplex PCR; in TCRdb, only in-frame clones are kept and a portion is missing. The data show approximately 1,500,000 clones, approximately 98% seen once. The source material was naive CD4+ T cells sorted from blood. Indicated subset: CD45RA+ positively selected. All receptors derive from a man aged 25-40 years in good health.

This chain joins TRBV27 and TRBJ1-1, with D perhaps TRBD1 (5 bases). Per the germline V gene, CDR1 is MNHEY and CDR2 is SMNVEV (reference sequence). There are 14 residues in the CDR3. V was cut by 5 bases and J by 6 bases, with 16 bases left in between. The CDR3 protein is CASSVGLGGSEAFF. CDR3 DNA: TGTGCCAGCAGTGTGGGTCTCGGGGGGTCTGAAGCTTTCTTT.

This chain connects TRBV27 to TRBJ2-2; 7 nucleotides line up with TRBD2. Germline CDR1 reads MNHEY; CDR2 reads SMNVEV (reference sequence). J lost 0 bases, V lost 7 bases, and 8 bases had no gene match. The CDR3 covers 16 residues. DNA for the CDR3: TGTGCCAGCAACCTTCTAGCGGCCTCGAACACCGGGGAGCTGTTTTTT. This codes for CASNLLAASNTGELFF.

The CDR3 is CASSEGPIGYTF. CDR3 in DNA: TGTGCCAGCAGTGAAGGGCCGATTGGCTACACCTTC. The J gene is TRBJ1-2, the V gene TRBV2; D is unclear. The length of the CDR3 is 12 residues. V was clipped by 1 base and J by 7 bases, with 7 bases between them. CDR1 is SNHLY and CDR2 is FYNNEI in the germline V gene. Full variable domain (outside the CDR3, taken from reference TRBV2 and TRBJ1-2): EPEVTQTPSHQVTQMGQEVILRCVPISNHLYFYWYRQILGQKVEFLVSFYNNEISEKSEIFDDQFSVERPDGSNFTLKIRSTKLEDSAMYFCASSEGPIGYTFGSGTRLTVV.

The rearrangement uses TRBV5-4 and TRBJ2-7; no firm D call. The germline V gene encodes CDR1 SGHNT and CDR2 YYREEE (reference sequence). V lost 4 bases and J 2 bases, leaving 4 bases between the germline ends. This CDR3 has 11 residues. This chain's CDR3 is CASSDAYEQYF. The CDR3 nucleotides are TGTGCCAGCAGCGACGCCTACGAGCAGTACTTC.

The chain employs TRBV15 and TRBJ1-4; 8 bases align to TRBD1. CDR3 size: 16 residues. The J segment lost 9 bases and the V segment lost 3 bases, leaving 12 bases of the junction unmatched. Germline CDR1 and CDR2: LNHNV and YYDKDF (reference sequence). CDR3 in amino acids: CATSSHGRQGAKKLFF. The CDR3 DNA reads TGTGCCACCAGCAGCCACGGGAGGCAGGGGGCAAAAAAACTGTTTTTT.

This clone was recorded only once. DNA of the CDR3: TGTGCCAGCAGTTCCCGGGACCCCCAGGAGACCCAGTACTTC. Translation: CASSSRDPQETQYF. This chain joins TRBV5-4 and TRBJ2-5; D is tentatively TRBD1 or TRBD2 (5 bases each). Trimming shortened V by 5 bases and J by 5 bases, and 16 bases separated the two germline ends. The CDR3 is 14 amino acids. Germline CDR1 reads SGHNT; CDR2 reads YYREEE (reference sequence).

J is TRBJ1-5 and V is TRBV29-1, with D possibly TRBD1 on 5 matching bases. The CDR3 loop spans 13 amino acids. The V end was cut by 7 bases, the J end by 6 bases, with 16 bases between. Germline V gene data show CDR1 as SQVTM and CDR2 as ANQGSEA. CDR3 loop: CSAHSGGGQPQHF. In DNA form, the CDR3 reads TGCAGCGCTCACTCGGGGGGGGGTCAGCCCCAGCATTTT.

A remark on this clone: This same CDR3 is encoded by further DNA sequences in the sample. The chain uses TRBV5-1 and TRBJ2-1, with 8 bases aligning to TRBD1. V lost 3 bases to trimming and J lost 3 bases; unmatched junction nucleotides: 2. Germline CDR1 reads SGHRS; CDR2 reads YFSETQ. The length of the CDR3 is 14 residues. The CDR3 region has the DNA TGCGCCAGCAGCTCACAGGGGGGCTACAATGAGCAGTTCTTC. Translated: CASSSQGGYNEQFF.

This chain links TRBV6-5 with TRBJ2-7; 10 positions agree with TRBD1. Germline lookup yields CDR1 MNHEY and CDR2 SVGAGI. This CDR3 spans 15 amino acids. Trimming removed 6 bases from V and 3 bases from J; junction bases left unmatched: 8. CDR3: CASRRSGTGDYEQYF. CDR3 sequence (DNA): TGTGCCAGCAGACGATCCGGGACAGGGGACTACGAGCAGTACTTC.

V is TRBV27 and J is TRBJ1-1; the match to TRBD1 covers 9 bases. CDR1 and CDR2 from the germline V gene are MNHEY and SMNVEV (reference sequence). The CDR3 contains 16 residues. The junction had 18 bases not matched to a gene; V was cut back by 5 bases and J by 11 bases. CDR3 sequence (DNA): TGTGCCAGCAGTCCCTTGGGATCGACAGGGGGACGTTCGGCTTTCTTT. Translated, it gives CASSPLGSTGGRSAFF.

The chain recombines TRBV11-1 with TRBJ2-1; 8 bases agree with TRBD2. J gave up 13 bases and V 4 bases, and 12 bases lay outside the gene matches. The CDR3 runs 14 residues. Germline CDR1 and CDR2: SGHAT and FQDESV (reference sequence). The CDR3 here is CASSSQIESGRQFF. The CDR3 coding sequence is TGTGCCAGCAGCTCCCAAATAGAGAGCGGGAGACAGTTCTTC.

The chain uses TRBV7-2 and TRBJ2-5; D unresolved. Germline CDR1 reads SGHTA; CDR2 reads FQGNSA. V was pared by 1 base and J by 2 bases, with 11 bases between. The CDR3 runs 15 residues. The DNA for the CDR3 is TGTGCCAGCAGCTTAGGGGCGGCAAGTCAAGAGACCCAGTACTTC. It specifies CASSLGAASQETQYF.

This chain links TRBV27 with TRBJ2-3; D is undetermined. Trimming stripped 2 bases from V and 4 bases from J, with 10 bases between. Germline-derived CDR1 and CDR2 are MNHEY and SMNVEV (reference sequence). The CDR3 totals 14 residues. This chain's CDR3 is CASSLGLWSDTQYF. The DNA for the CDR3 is TGTGCCAGCAGTTTAGGCTTATGGTCAGATACGCAGTATTTT.

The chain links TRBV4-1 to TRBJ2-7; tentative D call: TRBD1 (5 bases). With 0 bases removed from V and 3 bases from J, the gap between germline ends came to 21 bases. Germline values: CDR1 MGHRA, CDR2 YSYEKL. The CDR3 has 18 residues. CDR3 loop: CASSQDPSTTVGYYEQYF. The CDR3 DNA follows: TGCGCCAGCAGCCAAGATCCCTCTACGACAGTGGGGTACTACGAGCAGTACTTC.

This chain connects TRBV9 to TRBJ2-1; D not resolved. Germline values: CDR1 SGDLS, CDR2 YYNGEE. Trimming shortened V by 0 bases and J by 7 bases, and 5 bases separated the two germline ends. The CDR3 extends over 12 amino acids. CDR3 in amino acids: CASSVGTNEQFF. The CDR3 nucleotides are TGTGCCAGCAGCGTAGGCACGAATGAGCAGTTCTTC.

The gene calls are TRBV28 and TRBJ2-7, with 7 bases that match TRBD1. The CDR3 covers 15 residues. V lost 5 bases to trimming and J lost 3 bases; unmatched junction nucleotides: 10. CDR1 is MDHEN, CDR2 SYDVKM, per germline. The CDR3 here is CASSPLDRFGYEQYF. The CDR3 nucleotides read TGTGCCAGCAGTCCCCTGGACAGGTTCGGCTACGAGCAGTACTTC. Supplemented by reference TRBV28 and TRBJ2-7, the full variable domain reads DVKVTQSSRYLVKRTGEKVFLECVQDMDHENMFWYRQDPGLGLRLIYFSYDVKMKEKGDIPEGYSVSREKKERFSLILESASTNQTSMYLCASSPLDRFGYEQYFGPGTRLTVT.

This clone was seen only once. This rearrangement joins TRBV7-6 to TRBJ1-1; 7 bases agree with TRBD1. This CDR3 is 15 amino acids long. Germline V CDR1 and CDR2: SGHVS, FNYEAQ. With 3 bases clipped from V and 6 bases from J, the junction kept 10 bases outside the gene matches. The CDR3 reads CASSLEGAPSAEAFF. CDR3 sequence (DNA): TGTGCCAGCAGCTTGGAGGGGGCGCCGAGTGCTGAAGCTTTCTTT. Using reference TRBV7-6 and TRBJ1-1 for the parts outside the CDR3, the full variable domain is GAGVSQSPRYKVTKRGQDVALRCDPISGHVSLYWYRQALGQGPEFLTYFNYEAQQDKSGLPNDRFSAERPEGSISTLTIQRTEQRDSAMYRCASSLEGAPSAEAFFGQGTRLTVV.

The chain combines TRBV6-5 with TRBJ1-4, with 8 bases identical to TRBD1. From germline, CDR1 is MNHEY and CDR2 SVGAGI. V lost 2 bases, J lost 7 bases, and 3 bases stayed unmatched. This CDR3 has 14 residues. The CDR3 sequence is CASSYRTGPEKLFF. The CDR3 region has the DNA TGTGCCAGCAGTTACCGGACAGGGCCTGAAAAACTGTTTTTT.

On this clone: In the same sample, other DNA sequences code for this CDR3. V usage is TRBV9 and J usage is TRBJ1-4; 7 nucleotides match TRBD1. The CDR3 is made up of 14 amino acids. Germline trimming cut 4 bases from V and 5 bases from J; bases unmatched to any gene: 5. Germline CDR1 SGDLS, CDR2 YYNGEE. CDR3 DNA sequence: TGTGCCAGCAGCCCAGGGACAGCGAATGAAAAACTGTTTTTT. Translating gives CASSPGTANEKLFF.

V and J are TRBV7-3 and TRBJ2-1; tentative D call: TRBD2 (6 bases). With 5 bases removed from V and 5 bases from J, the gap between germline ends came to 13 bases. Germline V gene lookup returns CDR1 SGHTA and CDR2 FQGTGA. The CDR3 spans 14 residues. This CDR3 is CASSQSRGHNEQFF. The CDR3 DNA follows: TGTGCCAGCAGCCAATCGCGGGGCCACAATGAGCAGTTCTTC.

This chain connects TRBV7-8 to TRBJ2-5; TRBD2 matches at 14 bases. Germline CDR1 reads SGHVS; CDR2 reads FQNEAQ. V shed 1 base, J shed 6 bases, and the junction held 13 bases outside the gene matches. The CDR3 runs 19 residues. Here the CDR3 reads CASSLERVGTSGRIQTQYF. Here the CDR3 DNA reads TGTGCCAGCAGCTTAGAGAGGGTCGGGACTAGCGGGAGAATACAGACCCAGTACTTC.

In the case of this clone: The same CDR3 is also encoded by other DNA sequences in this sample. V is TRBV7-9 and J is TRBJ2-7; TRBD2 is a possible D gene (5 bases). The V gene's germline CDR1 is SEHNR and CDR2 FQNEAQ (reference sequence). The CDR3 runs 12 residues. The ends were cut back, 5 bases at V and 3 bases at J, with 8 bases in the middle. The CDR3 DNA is TGTGCCAGCAGCCCGGGATTCTACGAGCAGTACTTC. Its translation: CASSPGFYEQYF.

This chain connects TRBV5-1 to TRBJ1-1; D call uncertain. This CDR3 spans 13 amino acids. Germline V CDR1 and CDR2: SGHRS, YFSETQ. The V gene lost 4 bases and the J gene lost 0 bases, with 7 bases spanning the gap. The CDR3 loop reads CASSGPMNTEAFF. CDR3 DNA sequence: TGCGCCAGCAGCGGACCAATGAACACTGAAGCTTTCTTT.

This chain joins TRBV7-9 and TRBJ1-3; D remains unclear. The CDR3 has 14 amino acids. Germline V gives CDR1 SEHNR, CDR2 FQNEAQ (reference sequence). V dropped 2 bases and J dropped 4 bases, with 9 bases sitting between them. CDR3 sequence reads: CASSLSGIGNTIYF. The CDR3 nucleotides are TGTGCCAGCAGCTTATCAGGTATCGGAAACACCATATATTTT.